The 18 T cell receptor beta chains below come from one sample, sequenced in a study of regulatory T cells in long-lasting Graves disease. Time point noted: persistent/refractory GD, antithyroid drugs over 5 years with positive TRAb. Extracted RNA from PBMCs served as the source of the TCR library. Sequencing libraries for TCR beta were prepared with iRepertoire HTBI primers and Arm-PCR of CDR3 regions. TCRdb re-called the multiplex PCR reads with MiXCR, one entry per CDR3 protein. Of 700,000 or so distinct CDR3 sequences listed, about 30% are singletons. The sample in question was peripheral blood mononuclear cells (PBMCs), obtained when the disease was refractory, from a patient treated with antithyroid drugs. Every receptor here comes from a female donor with Graves disease.

The chain couples TRBV7-3 to TRBJ2-5; D is ambiguous. Deletions cut 2 bases from V and 5 bases from J, with 9 bases between. The CDR3 is 13 residues long. CDR1 is SGHTA, CDR2 FQGTGA, per germline. CDR3 sequence: CASSLGRFETQYF. CDR3 bases: TGTGCCAGCAGCTTAGGCCGTTTCGAGACCCAGTACTTC.

The CDR3 bases are TGTGCCAGCAGCCAGGTTCGGGCGGCCGGCTACACCTTC. Translating it yields CASSQVRAAGYTF. The genes are TRBV11-2 and TRBJ1-2; the D is unclear. Germline loops: CDR1 SGHAT, CDR2 FQNNGV. V lost 5 bases and J 8 bases, leaving 15 bases between the germline ends. This CDR3 region has 13 residues. The complete variable domain, with remaining parts taken from reference TRBV11-2 and TRBJ1-2, reads EAGVAQSPRYKIIEKRQSVAFWCNPISGHATLYWYQQILGQGPKLLIQFQNNGVVDDSQLPKDRFSAERLKGVDSTLKIQPAKLEDSAVYLCASSQVRAAGYTFGSGTRLTVV.

The V call is TRBV19, the J call TRBJ2-7, with D perhaps TRBD1 (6 bases). This CDR3 has 15 residues. Trimming took 7 bases from V and 0 from J, leaving 16 bases between them. Germline CDR1 and CDR2: LNHDA and SQIVND (reference sequence). The CDR3 DNA follows: TGTGCCAGTACTGGGGGCAGTGGGTTCTCCTACGAGCAGTACTTC. Translation gives CASTGGSGFSYEQYF.

The chain links TRBV6-5 to TRBJ1-2; TRBD1 aligns across 9 bases. Losses at the gene ends were 0 bases for V and 8 bases for J; bases not matched to a gene: 10. CDR3 length: 16 residues. Germline V gene lookup returns CDR1 MNHEY and CDR2 SVGAGI. The CDR3: CASSYSKSGTGKGYTF. CDR3 DNA: TGTGCCAGCAGTTACTCGAAGTCTGGGACAGGGAAAGGCTACACCTTC.

The DNA of the CDR3 is TGTGCCATCAGTGATGTCCCCCCTCTCCAGGGGGTCTCCTACGAGCAGTACTTC. Its protein product is CAISDVPPLQGVSYEQYF. The V gene is TRBV10-3, the J gene TRBJ2-7; TRBD1 aligns across 7 bases. Germline assignment: CDR1 ENHRY and CDR2 SYGVKD. The CDR3 is made up of 18 amino acids. V dropped 3 bases and J dropped 0; count of bases not matched to a gene: 14.

This clonotype was counted at least ten times. The chain links TRBV3-1 to TRBJ2-7; D is unresolved. The CDR3 extends over 11 amino acids. The germline gives CDR1 LGHDT, CDR2 YNNKEL (reference sequence). V lost 0 bases and J 6 bases, leaving 3 bases between the germline ends. CDR3 coding DNA: TGTGCCAGCAGCCAAGATCGCGAGCAGTACTTC. It translates to CASSQDREQYF.

V usage is TRBV9 and J usage is TRBJ1-2, with D unclear. V was shortened by 2 bases and J by 4 bases, with 9 bases between the two germline ends. The CDR3 is 13 amino acids. Germline V gives CDR1 SGDLS, CDR2 YYNGEE. The CDR3 DNA reads as TGTGCCAGCAGCGTGGCAGGCATCTATGGCTACACCTTC. Translated, it gives CASSVAGIYGYTF. Full variable domain (outside the CDR3, taken from reference TRBV9 and TRBJ1-2): DSGVTQTPKHLITATGQRVTLRCSPRSGDLSVYWYQQSLDQGLQFLIQYYNGEERAKGNILERFSAQQFPDLHSELNLSSLELGDSALYFCASSVAGIYGYTFGSGTRLTVV.

The chain employs TRBV2 and TRBJ2-7; 9 bases fit TRBD2. Per the germline V gene, CDR1 is SNHLY and CDR2 is FYNNEI. The CDR3 contains 14 residues. The V gene end was trimmed by 4 bases and the J gene end by 2 bases; junction bases not matched to a gene: 3. Here the CDR3 DNA reads TGTGCCAGCAGTGTAGGACTAGCGACCTACGAGCAGTACTTC. Its translation is CASSVGLATYEQYF.

There are many counts of this clonotype. This chain joins TRBV7-4 and TRBJ2-1; D is uncertain. V was clipped by 1 base and J by 6 bases, with 7 bases between them. The CDR3 loop spans 13 amino acids. Germline lookup yields CDR1 SGHVT and CDR2 SQSDAQ. CDR3: CASSLDISNEQFF. The CDR3 DNA sequence: TGTGCCAGCAGCTTAGACATATCCAATGAGCAGTTCTTC.

The chain is built from TRBV5-1 and TRBJ2-7, with a possible D match to TRBD2 (5 bases). The germline V gene encodes CDR1 SGHRS and CDR2 YFSETQ. V was cut by 6 bases and J by 4 bases, with 14 bases left in between. CDR3 length equals 13 residues. The CDR3 loop is CASTPWTGYEQYF. CDR3 nucleotides: TGCGCCAGCACTCCATGGACGGGATACGAGCAGTACTTC.

The rearrangement links TRBV20-1 to TRBJ2-3; 11 nucleotides line up with TRBD2. This CDR3 is built from 15 residues. Germline V lookup: CDR1 DFQATT, CDR2 SNEGSKA (reference sequence). Losses at the gene ends were 6 bases for V and 3 bases for J; bases not matched to a gene: 8. CDR3 in DNA: TGCAGTGCGCCCGGGGTAGCGGGAGGGACAGATACGCAGTATTTT. Encoded protein: CSAPGVAGGTDTQYF.

The rearrangement uses TRBV20-1 and TRBJ2-7, with TRBD2 matching 14 bases. Looked up from germline, CDR1 is DFQATT and CDR2 is SNEGSKA (reference sequence). V was pared by 4 bases and J by 7 bases, with 9 bases of the junction left unmatched. CDR3 length equals 15 residues. The CDR3 DNA is TGCAGTGCTAAACGTCCGGGACTAGCGGGAGTTGAGCAGTACTTC. This codes for CSAKRPGLAGVEQYF.

There are a few counts of this clonotype. The chain couples TRBV7-6 to TRBJ1-5, with D unresolved. V was clipped by 5 bases and J by 3 bases, with 17 bases between them. Germline values: CDR1 SGHVS, CDR2 FNYEAQ. The CDR3 is made up of 16 amino acids. DNA for the CDR3: TGTGCCAGCAGCCCCCTCCCTGGACGGTTCAATCAGCCCCAGCATTTT. Its protein product is CASSPLPGRFNQPQHF.

The V and J genes are TRBV30 and TRBJ2-2, with D perhaps TRBD2 (6 bases). V lost 0 bases to trimming and J lost 1 base, with 9 bases between them. The CDR3 spans 15 residues. The germline V gene encodes CDR1 GTSNPN and CDR2 SVGIG (reference sequence). The CDR3 reads CAWSVQRVNTGELFF. CDR3 sequence (DNA): TGTGCCTGGAGTGTACAGCGGGTGAACACCGGGGAGCTGTTTTTT. The complete variable domain, with remaining parts taken from reference TRBV30 and TRBJ2-2, reads SQTIHQWPATLVQPVGSPLSLECTVEGTSNPNLYWYRQAAGRGLQLLFYSVGIGQISSEVPQNLSASRPQDRQFILSSKKLLLSDSGFYLCAWSVQRVNTGELFFGEGSRLTVL.

This clonotype showed up many times. This chain joins TRBV7-6 and TRBJ1-4; D is uncertain. CDR1 and CDR2 (germline): SGHVS, FNYEAQ. Trimming removed 1 base at V and 7 bases at J, with 19 bases between. This CDR3 contains 17 residues. This CDR3 is CASSLDRAARLGEKLFF. CDR3 DNA sequence: TGTGCCAGCAGCTTAGATAGAGCAGCCCGGCTTGGTGAAAAACTGTTTTTT.

The chain links TRBV6-1 to TRBJ1-5; D not certain. This CDR3 region has 13 residues. CDR1 is MNHNS, CDR2 SASEGT, per germline. Trimming pared 5 bases from V and 5 bases from J, leaving 10 bases between. CDR3 nucleotides: TGTGCCAGCAGTCGTACCTGGGATCAGCCCCAGCATTTT. The encoded protein is CASSRTWDQPQHF.

This clonotype was counted between two and nine times. The CDR3 DNA sequence: TGTGCCATCAGTGCGGGGACAGGGGCGGGCACTGAAGCTTTCTTT. Translated, it gives CAISAGTGAGTEAFF. The chain recombines TRBV10-3 with TRBJ1-1; 10 positions match TRBD1. CDR1 ENHRY and CDR2 SYGVKD come from the germline V gene. The CDR3 has 15 residues. Losses at the gene ends were 4 bases for V and 4 bases for J; bases not matched to a gene: 6.

The chain joins TRBV7-2 to TRBJ1-2; D remains unclear. The ends were cut back, 0 bases at V and 4 bases at J, with 9 bases in the middle. The CDR3 sequence is 14 residues long. Per the germline V gene, CDR1 is SGHTA and CDR2 is FQGNSA. The CDR3 protein is CASSLANEGYGYTF. The CDR3 bases are TGTGCCAGCAGCTTAGCTAACGAGGGCTATGGCTACACCTTC. Based on the CDR3 plus reference TRBV7-2 and TRBJ1-2, the full variable domain is GAGVSQSPSNKVTEKGKDVELRCDPISGHTALYWYRQSLGQGLEFLIYFQGNSAPDKSGLPSDRFSAERTGGSVSTLTIQRTQQEDSAVYLCASSLANEGYGYTFGSGTRLTVV.